The sample holds many counts of the clone carrying this TCR beta chain. TCRdb re-called the 5' RACE reads through MiXCR, storing one row per CDR3 protein. The data contain fewer than 110,000 distinct CDR3 sequences, 13% to 15% of them seen just once; the ten biggest clones take up approximately 43%. The V gene's germline CDR1 is KGHDR and CDR2 SFDVKD. The CDR3 extends over 14 amino acids. V was pared by 4 bases and J by 3 bases, with 9 bases between. The data were taken from a study of T-cell memory formation after mild COVID-19. The sample comprised PBMCs or a T cell subset sorted from them (not recorded which). V usage is TRBV24-1 and J usage is TRBJ2-1; D perhaps matches TRBD2 (6 bases). This clonotype originated in a young man who had mild COVID-19 (a few samples of this study predate the infection). Cell type and time point are not known. CDR3 protein: CATSERDRYNEQFF. The CDR3 nucleotides read TGTGCCACCAGTGAGCGGGACCGCTACAATGAGCAGTTCTTC.